The source of this T cell receptor (beta chain) is a study of cytomegalovirus exposure and HLA in healthy donors. Study information: There were under 130 million unique TCR beta sequences, drawn from approximately 180 million T cells, in an earlier analysis. Overall study results and limits: Reported findings show TCR beta sequences accurately forecast HLA-A and HLA-B alleles in most subjects.

In regard to this clone: Its antigen is currently unknown.

PCR was performed using 60 Vbeta and 13 Jbeta primers. Profiled with immunoSEQ multiplex PCR; TCRdb holds only in-frame clones, not every one. This table has around 160,000 clones, roughly 79% appearing once. Material: PBMCs. The clonotype comes from a male donor in good health and CMV-seropositive.

CDR3 nucleotides: TGTGCTAGTGGTTTGGTACTAGCGGGGGCTGGGGATACGCAGTATTTT. It translates to CASGLVLAGAGDTQYF. The chain couples TRBV12-5 to TRBJ2-3, with 11 bases matching TRBD2. Germline loops: CDR1 LGHNT, CDR2 FRNRAP. V gave up 0 bases and J gave up 6 bases; unmatched junction bases: 5. This CDR3 is built from 16 residues.